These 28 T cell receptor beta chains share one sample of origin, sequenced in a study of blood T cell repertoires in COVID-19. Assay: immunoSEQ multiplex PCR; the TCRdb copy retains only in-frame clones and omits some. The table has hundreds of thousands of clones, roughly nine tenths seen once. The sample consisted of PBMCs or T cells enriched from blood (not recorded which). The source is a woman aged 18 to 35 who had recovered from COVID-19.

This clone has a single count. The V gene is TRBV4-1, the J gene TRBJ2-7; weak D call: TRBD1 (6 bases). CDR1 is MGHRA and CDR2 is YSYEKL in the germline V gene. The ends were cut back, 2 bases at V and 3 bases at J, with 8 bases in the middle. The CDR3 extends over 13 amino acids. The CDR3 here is CASSQTDSYEQYF. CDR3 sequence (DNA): TGCGCCAGCAGCCAAACGGACAGCTACGAGCAGTACTTC.

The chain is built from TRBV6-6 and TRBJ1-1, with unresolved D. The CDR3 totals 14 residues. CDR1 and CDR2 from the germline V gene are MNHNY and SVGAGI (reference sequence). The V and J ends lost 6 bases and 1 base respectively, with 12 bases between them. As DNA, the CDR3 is TGTGCCAGCAGCTCCCAGATAAAGAACACTGAAGCTTTCTTT. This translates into CASSSQIKNTEAFF.

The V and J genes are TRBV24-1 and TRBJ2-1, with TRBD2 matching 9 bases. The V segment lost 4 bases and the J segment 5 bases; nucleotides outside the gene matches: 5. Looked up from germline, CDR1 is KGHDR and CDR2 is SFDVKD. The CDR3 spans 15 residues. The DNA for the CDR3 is TGTGCCACCAGTGACCGGACTAGCGTTAACAATGAGCAGTTCTTC. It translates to CATSDRTSVNNEQFF.

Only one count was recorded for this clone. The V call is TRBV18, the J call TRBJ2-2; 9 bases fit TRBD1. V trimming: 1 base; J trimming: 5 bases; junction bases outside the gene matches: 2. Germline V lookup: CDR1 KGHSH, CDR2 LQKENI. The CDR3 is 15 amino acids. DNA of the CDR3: TGTGCCAGCTCACCACGGACAGGGGAAACCGGGGAGCTGTTTTTT. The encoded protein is CASSPRTGETGELFF.

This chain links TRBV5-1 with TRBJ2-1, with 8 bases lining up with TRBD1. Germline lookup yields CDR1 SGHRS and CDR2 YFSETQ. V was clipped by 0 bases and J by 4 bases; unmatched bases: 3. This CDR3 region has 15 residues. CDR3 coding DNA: TGCGCCAGCAGCTTGGACCAGGGGGCTTACAATGAGCAGTTCTTC. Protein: CASSLDQGAYNEQFF.

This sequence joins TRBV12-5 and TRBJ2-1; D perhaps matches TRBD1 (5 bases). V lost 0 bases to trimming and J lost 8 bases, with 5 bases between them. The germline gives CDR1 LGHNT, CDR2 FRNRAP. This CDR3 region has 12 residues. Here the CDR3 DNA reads TGTGCTAGTGGTTTGGTACAGGATGAGCAGTTCTTC. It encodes CASGLVQDEQFF.

The CDR3 DNA is TGTGCCAGCAGTGCCACTAGTGGCCCTTACGAGCAGTACTTC. It specifies CASSATSGPYEQYF. The genes are TRBV25-1 and TRBJ2-7, with D possibly matching TRBD2 (5 bases). The V gene's germline CDR1 is MGHDK and CDR2 SYGVNS. V lost 4 bases and J 4 bases, leaving 14 bases between the germline ends. The CDR3 has 14 residues.

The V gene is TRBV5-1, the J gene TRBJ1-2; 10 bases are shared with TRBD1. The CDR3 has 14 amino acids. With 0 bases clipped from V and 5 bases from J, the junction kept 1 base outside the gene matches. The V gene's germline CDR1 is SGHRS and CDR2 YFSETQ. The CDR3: CASSLGQGAYGYTF. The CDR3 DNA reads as TGCGCCAGCAGCTTGGGACAGGGGGCGTATGGCTACACCTTC.

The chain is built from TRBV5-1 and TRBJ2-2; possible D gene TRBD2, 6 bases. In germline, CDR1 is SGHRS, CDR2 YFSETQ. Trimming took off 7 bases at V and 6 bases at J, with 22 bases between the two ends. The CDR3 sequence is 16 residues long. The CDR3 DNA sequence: TGCGCCAGCGCCACGGAGGACTGGAGGGATCCCGGGGAGCTGTTTTTT. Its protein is CASATEDWRDPGELFF. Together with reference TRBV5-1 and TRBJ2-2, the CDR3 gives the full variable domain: KAGVTQTPRYLIKTRGQQVTLSCSPISGHRSVSWYQQTPGQGLQFLFEYFSETQRNKGNFPGRFSGRQFSNSRSEMNVSTLELGDSALYLCASATEDWRDPGELFFGEGSRLTVL.

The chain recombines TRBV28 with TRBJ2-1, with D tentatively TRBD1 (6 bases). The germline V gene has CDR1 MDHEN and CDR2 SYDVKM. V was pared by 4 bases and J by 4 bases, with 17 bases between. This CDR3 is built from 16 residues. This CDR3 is CASSSSGATGYNEQFF. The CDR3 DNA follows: TGTGCCAGCAGTTCTAGTGGGGCGACAGGATACAATGAGCAGTTCTTC.

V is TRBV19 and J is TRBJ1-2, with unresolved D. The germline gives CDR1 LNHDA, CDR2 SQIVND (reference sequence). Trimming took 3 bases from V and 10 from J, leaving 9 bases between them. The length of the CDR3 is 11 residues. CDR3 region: CASSIWFYYTF. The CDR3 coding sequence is TGTGCCAGTAGTATCTGGTTCTACTACACCTTC.

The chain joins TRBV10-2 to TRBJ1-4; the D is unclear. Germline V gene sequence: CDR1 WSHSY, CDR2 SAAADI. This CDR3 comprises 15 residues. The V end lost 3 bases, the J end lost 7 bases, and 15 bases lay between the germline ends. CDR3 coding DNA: TGCGCCAGCAGTGAATACGTCAGTCTTTCTGAAAAACTGTTTTTT. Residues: CASSEYVSLSEKLFF.

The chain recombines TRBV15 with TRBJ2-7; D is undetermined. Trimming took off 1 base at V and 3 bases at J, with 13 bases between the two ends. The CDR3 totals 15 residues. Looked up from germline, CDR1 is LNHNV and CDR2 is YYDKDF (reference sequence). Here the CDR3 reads CATSRGWSSHYEQYF. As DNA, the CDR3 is TGTGCCACCAGCAGAGGTTGGAGTAGTCACTACGAGCAGTACTTC. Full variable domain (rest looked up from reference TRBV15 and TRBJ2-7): DAMVIQNPRYQVTQFGKPVTLSCSQTLNHNVMYWYQQKSSQAPKLLFHYYDKDFNNEADTPDNFQSRRPNTSFCFLDIRSPGLGDTAMYLCATSRGWSSHYEQYFGPGTRLTVT.

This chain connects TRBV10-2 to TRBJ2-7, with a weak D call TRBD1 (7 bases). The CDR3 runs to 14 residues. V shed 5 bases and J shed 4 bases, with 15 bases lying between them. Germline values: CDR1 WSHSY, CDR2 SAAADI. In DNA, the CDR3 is TGCGCCAGCAGTCGGGAGCAGGGGGTGTACGAGCAGTACTTC. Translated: CASSREQGVYEQYF.

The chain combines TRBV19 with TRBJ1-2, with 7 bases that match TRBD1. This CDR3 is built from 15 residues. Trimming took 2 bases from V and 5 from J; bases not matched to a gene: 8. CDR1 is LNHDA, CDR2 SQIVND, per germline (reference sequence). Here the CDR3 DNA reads TGTGCCAGTAGTATACCCAGGGGGAGGTCTTATGGCTACACCTTC. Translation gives CASSIPRGRSYGYTF.

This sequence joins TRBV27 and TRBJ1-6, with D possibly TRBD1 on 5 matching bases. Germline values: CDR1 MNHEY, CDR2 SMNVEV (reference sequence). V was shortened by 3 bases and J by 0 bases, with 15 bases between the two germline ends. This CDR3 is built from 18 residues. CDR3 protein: CASSLLARRGSYNSPLHF. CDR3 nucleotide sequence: TGTGCCAGCAGTTTGCTGGCCCGTAGGGGCTCCTATAATTCACCCCTCCACTTT.

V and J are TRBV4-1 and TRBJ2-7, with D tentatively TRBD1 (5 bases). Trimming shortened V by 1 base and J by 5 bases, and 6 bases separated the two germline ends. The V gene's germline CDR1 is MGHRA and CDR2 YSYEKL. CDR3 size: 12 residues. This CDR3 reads CASSQGRDEQYF. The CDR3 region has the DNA TGCGCCAGCAGCCAAGGCAGGGACGAGCAGTACTTC.

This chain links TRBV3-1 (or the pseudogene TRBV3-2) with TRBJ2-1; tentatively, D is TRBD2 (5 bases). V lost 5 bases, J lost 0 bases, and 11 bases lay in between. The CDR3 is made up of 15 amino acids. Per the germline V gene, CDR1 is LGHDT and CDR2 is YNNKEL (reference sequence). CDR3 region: CASSERGYSYNEQFF. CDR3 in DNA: TGTGCCAGCAGCGAACGGGGTTACTCCTACAATGAGCAGTTCTTC.

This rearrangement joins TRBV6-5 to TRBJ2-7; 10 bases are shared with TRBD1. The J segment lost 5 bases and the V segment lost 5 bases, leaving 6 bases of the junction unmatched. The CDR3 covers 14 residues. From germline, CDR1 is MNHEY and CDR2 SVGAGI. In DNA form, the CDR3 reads TGTGCCAGCAGTACCGGGACAGGGGTGCACGAGCAGTACTTC. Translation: CASSTGTGVHEQYF.

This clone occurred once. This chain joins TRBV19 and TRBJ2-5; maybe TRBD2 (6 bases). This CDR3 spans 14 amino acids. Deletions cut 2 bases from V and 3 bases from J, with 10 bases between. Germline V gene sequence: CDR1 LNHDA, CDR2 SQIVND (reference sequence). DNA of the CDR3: TGTGCCAGTAGTATATCGTCGGGGGAAGAGACCCAGTACTTC. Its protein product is CASSISSGEETQYF.

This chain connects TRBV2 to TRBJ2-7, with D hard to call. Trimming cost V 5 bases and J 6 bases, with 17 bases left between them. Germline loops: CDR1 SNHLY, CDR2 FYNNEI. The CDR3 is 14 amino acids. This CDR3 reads CASSSTTTTSEQYF. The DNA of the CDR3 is TGTGCCAGCAGTTCCACCACAACAACAAGCGAGCAGTACTTC.

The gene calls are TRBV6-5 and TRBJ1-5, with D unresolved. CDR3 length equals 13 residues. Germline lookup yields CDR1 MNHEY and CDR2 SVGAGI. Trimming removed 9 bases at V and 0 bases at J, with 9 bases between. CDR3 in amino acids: CASTVYSNQPQHF. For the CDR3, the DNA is TGTGCCAGTACGGTATATAGCAATCAGCCCCAGCATTTT.

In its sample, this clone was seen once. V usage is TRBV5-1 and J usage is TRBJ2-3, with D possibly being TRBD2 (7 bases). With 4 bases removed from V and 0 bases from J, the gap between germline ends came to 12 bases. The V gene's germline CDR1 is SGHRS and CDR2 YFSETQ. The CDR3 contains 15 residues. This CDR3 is CASSARGASTDTQYF. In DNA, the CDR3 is TGCGCCAGCAGCGCCCGGGGGGCTAGCACAGATACGCAGTATTTT.

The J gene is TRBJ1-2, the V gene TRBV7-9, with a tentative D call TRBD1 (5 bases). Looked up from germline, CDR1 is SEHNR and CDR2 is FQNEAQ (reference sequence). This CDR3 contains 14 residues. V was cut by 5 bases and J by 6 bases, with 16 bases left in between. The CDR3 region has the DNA TGTGCCAGCAGCCCTACCGGGGGGGAGAATGGCTACACCTTC. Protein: CASSPTGGENGYTF. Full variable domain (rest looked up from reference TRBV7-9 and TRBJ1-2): DTGVSQNPRHKITKRGQNVTFRCDPISEHNRLYWYRQTLGQGPEFLTYFQNEAQLEKSRLLSDRFSAERPKGSFSTLEIQRTEQGDSAMYLCASSPTGGENGYTFGSGTRLTVV.

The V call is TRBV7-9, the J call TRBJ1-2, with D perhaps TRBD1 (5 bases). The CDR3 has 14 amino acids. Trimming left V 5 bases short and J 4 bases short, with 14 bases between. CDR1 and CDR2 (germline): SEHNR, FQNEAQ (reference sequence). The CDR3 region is CASSRVQESYGYTF. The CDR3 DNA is TGTGCCAGCAGCCGGGTACAGGAGAGCTATGGCTACACCTTC.

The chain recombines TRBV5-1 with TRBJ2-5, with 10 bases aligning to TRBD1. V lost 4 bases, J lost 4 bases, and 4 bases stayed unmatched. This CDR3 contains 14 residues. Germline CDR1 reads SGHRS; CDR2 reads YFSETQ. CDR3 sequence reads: CASSVTGGGETQYF. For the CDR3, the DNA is TGCGCCAGCAGCGTGACAGGGGGCGGAGAGACCCAGTACTTC.

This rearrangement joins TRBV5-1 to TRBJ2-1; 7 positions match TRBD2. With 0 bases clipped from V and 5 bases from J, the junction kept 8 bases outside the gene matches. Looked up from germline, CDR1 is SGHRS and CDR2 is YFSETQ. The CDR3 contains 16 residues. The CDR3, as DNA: TGCGCCAGCAGCTTGGAAAGGCTAGCGGTCGACAATGAGCAGTTCTTC. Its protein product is CASSLERLAVDNEQFF. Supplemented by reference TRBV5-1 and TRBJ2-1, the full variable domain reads KAGVTQTPRYLIKTRGQQVTLSCSPISGHRSVSWYQQTPGQGLQFLFEYFSETQRNKGNFPGRFSGRQFSNSRSEMNVSTLELGDSALYLCASSLERLAVDNEQFFGPGTRLTVL.

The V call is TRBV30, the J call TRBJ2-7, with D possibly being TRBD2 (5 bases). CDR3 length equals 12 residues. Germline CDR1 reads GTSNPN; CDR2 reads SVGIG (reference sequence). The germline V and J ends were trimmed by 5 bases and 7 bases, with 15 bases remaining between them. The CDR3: CAWGGLTREQYF. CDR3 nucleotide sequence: TGTGCCTGGGGCGGACTTACGAGAGAGCAGTACTTC.